A single sample is the source of the 9 T cell receptor beta chains below, sequenced in a study of T cells expressing NK-cell markers. TCRdb re-called the 5' RACE reads; one entry per CDR3 protein, DNA not given. With under 500,000 distinct CDR3 sequences in the sample, the ten largest clones hold approximately 6.8%. Material for sequencing was blood T cells: a sorted CD56 or NKG2C T cell subset, CD4+ or CD8+ T cells, or bulk PBMC T cells (not recorded which). The receptors come from a woman between 18 and 75 years old in good health.

The rearrangement links TRBV12-3 or TRBV12-4 to TRBJ1-1; with no DNA, the TCRdb D assignment of TRBD1 cannot be verified. CDR3 length: 14 amino acids. CDR3 region: CASSPRQVNTEAFF.

The chain links TRBV2 to TRBJ1-1. There are 14 residues in the CDR3. From germline, CDR1 is SNHLY and CDR2 FYNNEI. CDR3 residues: CASSVGHLNTEAFF. Drawing the rest from reference TRBV2 and TRBJ1-1, the complete variable domain is EPEVTQTPSHQVTQMGQEVILRCVPISNHLYFYWYRQILGQKVEFLVSFYNNEISEKSEIFDDQFSVERPDGSNFTLKIRSTKLEDSAMYFCASSVGHLNTEAFFGQGTRLTVV.

The rearrangement links TRBV5-1 to TRBJ1-1; TCRdb's assignment of TRBD1 cannot be checked, as there is no DNA. This CDR3 has 15 amino acids. The germline V gene encodes CDR1 SGHRS and CDR2 YFSETQ. The CDR3 spells CASSAAGQSYTEAFF.

This chain connects TRBV27 to TRBJ1-5; checking the TCRdb D call of TRBD1 is not possible without DNA. This CDR3 comprises 12 residues. Germline assignment: CDR1 MNHEY and CDR2 SMNVEV (reference sequence). CDR3 protein: CASKGGNQPQHF.

The chain couples TRBV20-1 to TRBJ2-3. The CDR3 loop spans 14 amino acids. Germline CDR1 is DFQATT and CDR2 is SNEGSKA (reference sequence). The CDR3 protein is CSARDFPDSDTQYF.

V gene TRBV12-3 or TRBV12-4 combines with J gene TRBJ1-6; TCRdb proposes TRBD1, but this gene call is untestable without DNA. This CDR3 has 19 amino acids. The CDR3 sequence is CASRTGTGRTPNYNSPLHF.

J is TRBJ1-4 and V is TRBV21-1; no DNA is available, so the TRBD1 call from TCRdb remains unchecked. TRBV21-1 has pseudogene status. CDR3 length equals 13 residues. CDR3 amino acids: CASSRGQGGKLFF.

J is TRBJ1-5 and V is TRBV19; the D call of TRBD1 rests on TCRdb alone, since no DNA is present to check it. Germline loops: CDR1 LNHDA, CDR2 SQIVND (reference sequence). The CDR3 has 13 amino acids. This CDR3 is CASSNRENQPQHF.

This rearrangement joins TRBV20-1 to TRBJ2-7; TCRdb reports TRBD2, a call that lacks DNA to check it against. Germline CDR1 and CDR2: DFQATT and SNEGSKA (reference sequence). CDR3 length: 13 amino acids. The chain's CDR3 is CSAPGLAGHEQYF.